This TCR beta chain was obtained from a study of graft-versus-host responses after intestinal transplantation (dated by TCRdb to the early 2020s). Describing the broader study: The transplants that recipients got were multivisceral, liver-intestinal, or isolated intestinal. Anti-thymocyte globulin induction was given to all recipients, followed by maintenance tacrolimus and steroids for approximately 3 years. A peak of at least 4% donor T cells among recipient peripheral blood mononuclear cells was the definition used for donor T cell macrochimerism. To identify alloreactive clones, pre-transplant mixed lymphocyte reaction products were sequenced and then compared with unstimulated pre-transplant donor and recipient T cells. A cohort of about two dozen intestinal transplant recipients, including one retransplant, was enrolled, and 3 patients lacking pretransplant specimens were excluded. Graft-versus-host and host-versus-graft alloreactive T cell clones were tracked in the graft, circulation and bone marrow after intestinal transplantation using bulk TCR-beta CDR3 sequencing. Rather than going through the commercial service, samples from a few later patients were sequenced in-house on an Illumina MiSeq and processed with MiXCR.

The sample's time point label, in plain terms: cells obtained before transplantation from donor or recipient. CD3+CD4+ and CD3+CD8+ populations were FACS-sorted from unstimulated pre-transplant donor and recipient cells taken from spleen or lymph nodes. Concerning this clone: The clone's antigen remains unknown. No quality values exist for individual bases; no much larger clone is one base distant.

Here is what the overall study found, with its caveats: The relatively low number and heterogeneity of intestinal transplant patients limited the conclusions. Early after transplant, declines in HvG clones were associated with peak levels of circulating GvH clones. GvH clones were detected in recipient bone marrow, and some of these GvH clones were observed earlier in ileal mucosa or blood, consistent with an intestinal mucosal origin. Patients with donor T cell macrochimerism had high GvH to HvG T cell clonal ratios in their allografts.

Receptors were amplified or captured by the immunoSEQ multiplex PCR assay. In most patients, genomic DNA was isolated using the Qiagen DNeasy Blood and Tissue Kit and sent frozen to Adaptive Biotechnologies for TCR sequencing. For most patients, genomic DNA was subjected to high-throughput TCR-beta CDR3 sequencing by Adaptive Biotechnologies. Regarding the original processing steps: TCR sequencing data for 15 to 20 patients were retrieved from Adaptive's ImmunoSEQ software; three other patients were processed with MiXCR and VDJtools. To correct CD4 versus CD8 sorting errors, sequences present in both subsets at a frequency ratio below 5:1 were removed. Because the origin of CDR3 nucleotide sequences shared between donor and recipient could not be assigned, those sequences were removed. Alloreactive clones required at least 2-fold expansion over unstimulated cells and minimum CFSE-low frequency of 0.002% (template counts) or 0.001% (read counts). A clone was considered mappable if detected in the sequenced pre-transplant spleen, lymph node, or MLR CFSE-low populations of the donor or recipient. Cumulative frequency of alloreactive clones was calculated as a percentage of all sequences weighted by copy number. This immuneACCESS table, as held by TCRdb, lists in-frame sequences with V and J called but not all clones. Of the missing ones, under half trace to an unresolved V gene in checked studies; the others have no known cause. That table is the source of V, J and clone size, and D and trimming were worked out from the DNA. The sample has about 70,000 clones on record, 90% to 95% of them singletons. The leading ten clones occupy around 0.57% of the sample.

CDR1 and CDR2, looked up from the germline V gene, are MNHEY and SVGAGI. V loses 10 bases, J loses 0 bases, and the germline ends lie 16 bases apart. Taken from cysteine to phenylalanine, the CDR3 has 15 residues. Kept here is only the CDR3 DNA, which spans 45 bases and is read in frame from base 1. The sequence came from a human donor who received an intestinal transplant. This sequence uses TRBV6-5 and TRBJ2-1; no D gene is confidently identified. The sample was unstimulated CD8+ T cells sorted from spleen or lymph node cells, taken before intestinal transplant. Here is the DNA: TGTGCCACCCAAAGCCCCTGGAGCTCCTACAATGAGCAGTTCTTC. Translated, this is CATQSPWSSYNEQFF.